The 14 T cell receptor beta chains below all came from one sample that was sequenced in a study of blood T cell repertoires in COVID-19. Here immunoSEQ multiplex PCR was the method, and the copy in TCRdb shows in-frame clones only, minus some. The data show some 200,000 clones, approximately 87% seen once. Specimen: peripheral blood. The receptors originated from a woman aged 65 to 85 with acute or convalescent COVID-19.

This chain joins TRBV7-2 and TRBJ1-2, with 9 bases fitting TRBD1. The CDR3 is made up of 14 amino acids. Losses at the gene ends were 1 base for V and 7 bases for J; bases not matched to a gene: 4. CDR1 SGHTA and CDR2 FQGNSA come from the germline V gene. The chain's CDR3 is CASSLGRQGGGYTF. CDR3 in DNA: TGTGCCAGCAGCTTAGGCCGACAGGGGGGTGGCTACACCTTC.

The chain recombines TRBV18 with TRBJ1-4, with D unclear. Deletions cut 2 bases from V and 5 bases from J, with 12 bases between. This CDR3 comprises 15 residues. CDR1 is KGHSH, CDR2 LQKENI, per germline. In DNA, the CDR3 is TGTGCCAGCTCACCAGGCATCGGGTGGAATGAAAAACTGTTTTTT. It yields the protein CASSPGIGWNEKLFF. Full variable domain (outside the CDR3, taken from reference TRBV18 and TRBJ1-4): NAGVMQNPRHLVRRRGQEARLRCSPMKGHSHVYWYRQLPEEGLKFMVYLQKENIIDESGMPKERFSAEFPKEGPSILRIQQVVRGDSAAYFCASSPGIGWNEKLFFGSGTQLSVL.

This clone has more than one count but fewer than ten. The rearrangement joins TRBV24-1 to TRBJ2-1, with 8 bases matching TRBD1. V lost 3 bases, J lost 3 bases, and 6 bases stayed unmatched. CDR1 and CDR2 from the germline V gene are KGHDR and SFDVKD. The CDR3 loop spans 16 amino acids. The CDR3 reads CATSDPGQGDYNEQFF. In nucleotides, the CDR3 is TGTGCCACCAGTGATCCCGGACAGGGTGACTACAATGAGCAGTTCTTC.

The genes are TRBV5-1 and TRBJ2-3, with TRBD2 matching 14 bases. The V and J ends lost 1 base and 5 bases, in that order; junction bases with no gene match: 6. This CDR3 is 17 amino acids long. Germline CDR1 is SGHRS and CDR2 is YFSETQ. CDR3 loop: CASSLSGLAGALDTQYF. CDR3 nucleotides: TGCGCCAGCAGCTTGTCGGGACTAGCGGGAGCGTTAGATACGCAGTATTTT.

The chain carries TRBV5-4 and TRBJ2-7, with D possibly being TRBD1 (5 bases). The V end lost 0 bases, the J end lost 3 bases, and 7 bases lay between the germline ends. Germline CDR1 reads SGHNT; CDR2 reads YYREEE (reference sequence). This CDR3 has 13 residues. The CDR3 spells CASSLEGVYEQYF. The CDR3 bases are TGTGCCAGCAGCTTGGAAGGGGTCTACGAGCAGTACTTC.

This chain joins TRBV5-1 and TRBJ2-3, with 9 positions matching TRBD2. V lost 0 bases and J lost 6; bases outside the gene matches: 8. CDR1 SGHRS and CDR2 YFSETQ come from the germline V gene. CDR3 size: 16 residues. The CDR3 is CASSLVGSGGSDTQYF. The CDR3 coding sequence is TGCGCCAGCAGCTTGGTTGGTAGCGGGGGATCGGATACGCAGTATTTT.

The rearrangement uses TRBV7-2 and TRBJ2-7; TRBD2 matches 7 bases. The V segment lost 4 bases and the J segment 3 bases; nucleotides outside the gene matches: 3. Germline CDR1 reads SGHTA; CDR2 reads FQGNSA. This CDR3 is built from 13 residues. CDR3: CASSWAGVYEQYF. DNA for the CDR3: TGTGCCAGCAGCTGGGCGGGAGTCTACGAGCAGTACTTC.

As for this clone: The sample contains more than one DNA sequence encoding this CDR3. The CDR3 sequence is CASSLDGRNTEAFF. The CDR3 coding sequence is TGCGCCAGCAGCTTGGACGGTAGGAACACTGAAGCTTTCTTT. This rearrangement joins TRBV5-1 to TRBJ1-1, with D unclear. This CDR3 comprises 14 residues. V lost 0 bases, J lost 1 base, and 7 bases lay in between. Germline V CDR1 and CDR2: SGHRS, YFSETQ. Drawing the rest from reference TRBV5-1 and TRBJ1-1, the complete variable domain is KAGVTQTPRYLIKTRGQQVTLSCSPISGHRSVSWYQQTPGQGLQFLFEYFSETQRNKGNFPGRFSGRQFSNSRSEMNVSTLELGDSALYLCASSLDGRNTEAFFGQGTRLTVV.

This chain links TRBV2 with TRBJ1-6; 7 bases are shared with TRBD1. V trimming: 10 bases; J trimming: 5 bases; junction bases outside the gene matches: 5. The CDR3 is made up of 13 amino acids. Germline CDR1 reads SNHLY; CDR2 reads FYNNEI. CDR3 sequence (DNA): TGTGCCACCTCGGGACAGCATAATTCACCCCTCCACTTT. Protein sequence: CATSGQHNSPLHF.

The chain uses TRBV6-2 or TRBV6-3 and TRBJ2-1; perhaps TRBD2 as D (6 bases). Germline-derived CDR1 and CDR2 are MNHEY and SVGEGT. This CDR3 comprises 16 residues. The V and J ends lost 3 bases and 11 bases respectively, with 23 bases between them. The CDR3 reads CASSYQRPVRGIQQFF. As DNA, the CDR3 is TGTGCCAGCAGTTATCAAAGGCCGGTACGCGGGATACAGCAGTTCTTC.

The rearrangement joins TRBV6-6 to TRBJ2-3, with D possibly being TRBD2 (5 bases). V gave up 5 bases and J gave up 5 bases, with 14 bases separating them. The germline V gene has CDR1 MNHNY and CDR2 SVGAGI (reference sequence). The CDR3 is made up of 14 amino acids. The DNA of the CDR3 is TGTGCCAGCAGTGTATCGGTGGAGGTAGATACGCAGTATTTT. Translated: CASSVSVEVDTQYF.

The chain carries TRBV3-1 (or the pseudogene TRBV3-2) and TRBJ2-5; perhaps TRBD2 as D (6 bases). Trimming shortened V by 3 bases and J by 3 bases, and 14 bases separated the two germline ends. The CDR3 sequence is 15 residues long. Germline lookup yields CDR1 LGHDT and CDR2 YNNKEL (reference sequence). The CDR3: CASSHKLGGKETQYF. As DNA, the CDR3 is TGTGCCAGCAGCCATAAGCTGGGGGGTAAAGAGACCCAGTACTTC.

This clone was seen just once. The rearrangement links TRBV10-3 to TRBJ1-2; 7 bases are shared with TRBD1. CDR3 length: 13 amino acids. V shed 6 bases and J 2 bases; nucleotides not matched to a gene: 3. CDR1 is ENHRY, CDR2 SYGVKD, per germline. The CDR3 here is CAIRTGQNYGYTF. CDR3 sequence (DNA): TGTGCCATCAGGACAGGGCAGAACTATGGCTACACCTTC.

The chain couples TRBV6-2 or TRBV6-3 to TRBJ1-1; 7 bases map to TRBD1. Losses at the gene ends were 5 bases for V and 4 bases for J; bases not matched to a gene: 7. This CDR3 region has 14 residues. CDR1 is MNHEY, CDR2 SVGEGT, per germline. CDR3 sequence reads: CASSNQGGLTEAFF. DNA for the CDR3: TGTGCCAGCAGTAACCAAGGGGGCCTCACTGAAGCTTTCTTT.